The sequence of this T cell receptor beta chain was determined in a study of beta chain features in type 1 diabetes. Study background: Examination of sorted cells across all samples involved 90 million to 120 million cells. Findings of the study overall: Researchers reported that naive, central memory and Treg TCRB repertoires appeared more similar in patients than in healthy donors. Whatever favoring of shorter templates PCR might show would apply equally to patients and controls.

Of the isolated RNA, all was reverse transcribed, and so the sequenced material was expressed TCRB transcripts. The method was immunoSEQ multiplex PCR; TCRdb's version includes in-frame clones alone and lacks a portion of them. Seen here are some 410,000 clones, over 9.5% observed once, and the top ten hold less than 0.06%. Based on CD45RO/CCR7/CD25/CD127/CD95/CD27, CD4+ regulatory, stem cell-like memory, naive and central memory cells were sorted. Germline V gives CDR1 MGHDK, CDR2 SYGVNS. The CDR3 loop spans 15 amino acids. The V end lost 5 bases, the J end lost 2 bases, and 14 bases lay between the germline ends. This clone has more than one count but fewer than ten. Its antigen is as yet unknown.

V is TRBV25-1 and J is TRBJ2-3; no definite D call. The sample was naive CD4+ T cells from blood. This TCR was sampled from a woman under 30 in good health. The DNA for the CDR3 is TGTGCCAGCAGTCGAATCGGACGCTCCACAGATACGCAGTATTTT. Translation: CASSRIGRSTDTQYF.